This T cell receptor (beta chain) was sequenced for a study of Graves' ophthalmopathy and Graves' hyperthyroidism. Overall study findings and caveats: Discrimination between ophthalmopathy and stable hyperthyroidism by a 13-signature model showed approximately 89% sensitivity and less than 84% specificity.

The CDR3 contains 14 residues. With 2 bases clipped from V and 6 bases from J, the junction kept 6 bases outside the gene matches. RNA transcripts served as template for amplifying TCR beta CDR3 sequences. First-round RT-PCR with HTBI primers preceded a second-round multiplex PCR. Using its own MiXCR run on the multiplex PCR reads, TCRdb lists one record per CDR3 protein. The table records a few hundred thousand distinct CDR3 sequences, around 21% of them present only once. Clinical symptoms, serum thyroxine, TRAb, thyroid ultrasound and orbital computed tomography formed the basis of diagnosis. Someone took the PBMCs out of about 10 ml of fresh peripheral blood. This clonotype was seen many times. Its antigen is unknown.

What was sequenced was peripheral blood. This rearrangement joins TRBV12-3 or TRBV12-4 to TRBJ1-1; TRBD1 matches at 7 bases. This receptor was obtained from a woman between 18 and 30 years old with stable Graves' hyperthyroidism. CDR3 DNA: TGTGCCAGCAGTTTACAGGGGGACCTCTCTGAAGCTTTCTTT. Its translation: CASSLQGDLSEAFF.